This section outlines one T cell receptor beta chain sequence together with its context. Its antigen remains unknown. Trimming shortened V by 2 bases and J by 8 bases, and 9 bases separated the two germline ends. Germline V gene data show CDR1 as SQVTM and CDR2 as ANQGSEA. The CDR3 is 11 amino acids. The data originate from a study of OX40 agonist ivuxolimab in advanced cancers. About the study: The treatment was a fully human IgG2 OX40 agonist, ivuxolimab. Aged roughly 23 to 90 with a mean of 60 years, they were about 80% male.

Sampling of blood occurred at baseline, cycle 4 day 1, and cycle 7 day 1. Study outcomes and limitations: On average, CD8+ T cells showed a greater number of expanded clones than CD4+.

TCRdb's table, derived via immunoSEQ multiplex PCR, lists solely in-frame clones and lacks some. The sample lists roughly 80,000 clones, roughly 83% occurring once. This receptor was obtained from an adult with an advanced solid tumor such as melanoma, head and neck, liver or kidney cancer. Sequences were derived from CD4+ or CD8+ T cells sorted from blood, sampled in a trial of the OX40 agonist ivuxolimab. V and J are TRBV29-1 and TRBJ1-2, with a possible D match to TRBD1 (5 bases). CDR3 in DNA: TGCAGCGTTGAAAGGGGAGCGGGCTACACCTTC. Its translation: CSVERGAGYTF.